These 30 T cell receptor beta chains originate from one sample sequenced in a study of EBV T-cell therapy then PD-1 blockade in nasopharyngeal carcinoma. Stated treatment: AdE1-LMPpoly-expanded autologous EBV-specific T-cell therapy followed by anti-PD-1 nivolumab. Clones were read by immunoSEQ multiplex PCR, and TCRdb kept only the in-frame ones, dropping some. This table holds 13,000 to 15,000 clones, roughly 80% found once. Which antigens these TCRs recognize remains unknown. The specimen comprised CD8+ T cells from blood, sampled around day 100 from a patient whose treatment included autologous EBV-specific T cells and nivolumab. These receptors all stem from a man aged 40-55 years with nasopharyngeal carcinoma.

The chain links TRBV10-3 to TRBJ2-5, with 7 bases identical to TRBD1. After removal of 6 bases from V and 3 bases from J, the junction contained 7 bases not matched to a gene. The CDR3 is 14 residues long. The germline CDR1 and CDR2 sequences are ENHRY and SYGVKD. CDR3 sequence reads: CAIRAGTAEETQYF. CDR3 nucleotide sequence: TGTGCCATCAGGGCCGGGACAGCCGAAGAGACCCAGTACTTC.

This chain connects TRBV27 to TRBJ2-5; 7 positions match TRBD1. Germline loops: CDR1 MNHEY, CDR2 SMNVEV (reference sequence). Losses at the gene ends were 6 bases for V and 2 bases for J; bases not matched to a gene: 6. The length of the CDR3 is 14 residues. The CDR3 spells CASRSRGLQETQYF. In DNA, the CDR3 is TGTGCCAGCAGATCCAGGGGGTTGCAAGAGACCCAGTACTTC.

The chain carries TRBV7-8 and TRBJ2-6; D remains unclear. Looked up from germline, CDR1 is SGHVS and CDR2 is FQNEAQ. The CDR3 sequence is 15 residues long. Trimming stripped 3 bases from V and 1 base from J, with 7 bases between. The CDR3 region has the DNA TGTGCCAGCAGCTTTTCTGAGTCTGGGGCCAACGTCCTGACTTTC. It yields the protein CASSFSESGANVLTF.

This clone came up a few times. This CDR3 reads CASSPLGGNQPQHF. The CDR3, as DNA: TGCGCCAGCAGCCCCCTGGGTGGCAATCAGCCCCAGCATTTT. This chain connects TRBV4-1 to TRBJ1-5, with D hard to call. The CDR3 spans 14 residues. Trimming pared 4 bases from V and 2 bases from J, leaving 9 bases between. CDR1 is MGHRA, CDR2 YSYEKL, per germline.

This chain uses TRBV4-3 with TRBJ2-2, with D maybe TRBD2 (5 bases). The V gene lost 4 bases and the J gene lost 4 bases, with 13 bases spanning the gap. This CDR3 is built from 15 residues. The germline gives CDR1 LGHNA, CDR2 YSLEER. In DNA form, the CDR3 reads TGCGCCAGCAGCCGGACGTCGGGAATCACCGGGGAGCTGTTTTTT. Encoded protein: CASSRTSGITGELFF.

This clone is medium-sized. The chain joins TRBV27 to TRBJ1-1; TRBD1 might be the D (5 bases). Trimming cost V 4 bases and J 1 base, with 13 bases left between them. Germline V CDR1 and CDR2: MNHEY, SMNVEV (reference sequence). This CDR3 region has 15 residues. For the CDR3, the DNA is TGTGCCAGCAGTTGGTCAGGGTCCGGGAACACTGAAGCTTTCTTT. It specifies CASSWSGSGNTEAFF.

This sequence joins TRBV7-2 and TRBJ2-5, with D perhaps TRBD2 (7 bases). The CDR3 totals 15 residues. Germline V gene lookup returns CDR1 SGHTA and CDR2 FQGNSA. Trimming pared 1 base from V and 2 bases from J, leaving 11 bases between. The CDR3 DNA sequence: TGTGCCAGCAGCTTAGGGGGGGGCAGGCAAGAGACCCAGTACTTC. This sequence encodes CASSLGGGRQETQYF.

The CDR3, as DNA: TGTGCCAGCAGTTCAATGGACAGCACAGATACGCAGTATTTT. It yields the protein CASSSMDSTDTQYF. V is TRBV27 and J is TRBJ2-3; D gene uncertain. Germline lookup yields CDR1 MNHEY and CDR2 SMNVEV (reference sequence). V gave up 4 bases and J gave up 0 bases, with 8 bases separating them. This CDR3 has 14 amino acids.

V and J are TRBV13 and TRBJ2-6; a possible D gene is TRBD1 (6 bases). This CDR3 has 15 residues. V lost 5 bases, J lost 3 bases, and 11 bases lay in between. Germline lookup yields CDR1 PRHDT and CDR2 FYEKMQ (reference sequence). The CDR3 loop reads CASSARGIGANVLTF. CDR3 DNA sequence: TGTGCCAGCAGCGCCAGGGGAATTGGGGCCAACGTCCTGACTTTC.

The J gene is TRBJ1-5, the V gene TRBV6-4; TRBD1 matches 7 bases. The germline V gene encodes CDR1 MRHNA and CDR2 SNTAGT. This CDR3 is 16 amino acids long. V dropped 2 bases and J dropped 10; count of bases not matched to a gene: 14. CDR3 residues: CASSDKPSQGPSPQHF. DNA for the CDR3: TGTGCCAGCAGTGACAAACCATCACAGGGGCCCTCACCCCAGCATTTT.

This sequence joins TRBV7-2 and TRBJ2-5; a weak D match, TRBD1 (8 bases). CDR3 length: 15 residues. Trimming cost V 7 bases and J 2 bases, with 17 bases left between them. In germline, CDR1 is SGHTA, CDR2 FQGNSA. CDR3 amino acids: CASNHRGDYQETQYF. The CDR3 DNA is TGTGCCAGCAACCACAGGGGGGACTATCAAGAGACCCAGTACTTC.

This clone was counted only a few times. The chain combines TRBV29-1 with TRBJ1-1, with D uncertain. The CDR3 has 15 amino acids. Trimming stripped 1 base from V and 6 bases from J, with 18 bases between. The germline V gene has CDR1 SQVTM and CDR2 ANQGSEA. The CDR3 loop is CSVEARTVSQPEAFF. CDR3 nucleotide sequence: TGCAGCGTTGAAGCTAGGACGGTATCCCAACCTGAAGCTTTCTTT.

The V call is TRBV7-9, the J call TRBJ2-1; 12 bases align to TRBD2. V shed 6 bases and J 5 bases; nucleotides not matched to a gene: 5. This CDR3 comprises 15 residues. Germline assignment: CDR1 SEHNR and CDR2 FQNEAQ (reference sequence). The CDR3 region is CASSTRLAGDNEQFF. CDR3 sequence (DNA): TGTGCCAGCAGTACCCGACTAGCGGGGGACAATGAGCAGTTCTTC.

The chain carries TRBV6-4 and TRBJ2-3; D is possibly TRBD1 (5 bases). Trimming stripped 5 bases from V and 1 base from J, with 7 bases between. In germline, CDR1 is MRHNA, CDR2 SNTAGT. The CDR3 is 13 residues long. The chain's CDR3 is CASSTTGTDTQYF. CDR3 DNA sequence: TGTGCCAGCAGTACGACAGGCACAGATACGCAGTATTTT.

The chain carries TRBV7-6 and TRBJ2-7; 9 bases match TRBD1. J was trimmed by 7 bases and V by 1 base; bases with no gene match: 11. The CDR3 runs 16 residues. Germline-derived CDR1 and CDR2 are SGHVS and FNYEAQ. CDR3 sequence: CASSLGVGTGRGEQYF. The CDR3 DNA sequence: TGTGCCAGCAGCTTAGGAGTGGGGACAGGGCGCGGGGAGCAGTACTTC.

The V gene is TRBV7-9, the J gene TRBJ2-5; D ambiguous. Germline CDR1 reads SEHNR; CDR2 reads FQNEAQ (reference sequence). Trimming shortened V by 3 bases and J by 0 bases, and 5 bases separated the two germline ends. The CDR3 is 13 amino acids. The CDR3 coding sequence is TGTGCCAGCAGCTTGAGTTACCAAGAGACCCAGTACTTC. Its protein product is CASSLSYQETQYF.

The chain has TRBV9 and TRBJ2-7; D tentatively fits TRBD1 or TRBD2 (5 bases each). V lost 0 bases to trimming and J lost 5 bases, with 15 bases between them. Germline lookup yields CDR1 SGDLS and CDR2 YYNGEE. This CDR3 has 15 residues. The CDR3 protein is CASSVVGTPRNEQYF. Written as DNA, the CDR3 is TGTGCCAGCAGCGTAGTTGGGACCCCAAGAAACGAGCAGTACTTC.

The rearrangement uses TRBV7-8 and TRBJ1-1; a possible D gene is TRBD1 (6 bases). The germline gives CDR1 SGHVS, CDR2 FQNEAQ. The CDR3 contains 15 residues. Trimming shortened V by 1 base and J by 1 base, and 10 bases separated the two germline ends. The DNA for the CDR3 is TGTGCCAGCAGCTTAGATCAGGGGAAGAACACTGAAGCTTTCTTT. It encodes CASSLDQGKNTEAFF.

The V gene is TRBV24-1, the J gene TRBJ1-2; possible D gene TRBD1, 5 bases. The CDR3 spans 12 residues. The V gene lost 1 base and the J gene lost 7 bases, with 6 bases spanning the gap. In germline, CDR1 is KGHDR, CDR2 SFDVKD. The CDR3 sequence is CATSDFGGGYTF. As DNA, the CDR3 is TGTGCCACCAGTGATTTTGGGGGTGGCTACACCTTC.

This chain's CDR3 is CASSEAAGGWDEQYF. In DNA, the CDR3 is TGTGCCAGCAGTGAAGCCGCAGGGGGCTGGGACGAGCAGTACTTC. This rearrangement joins TRBV6-1 to TRBJ2-7; 8 bases line up with TRBD1. CDR1 and CDR2 (germline): MNHNS, SASEGT. This CDR3 comprises 15 residues. Trimming cost V 0 bases and J 5 bases; bases outside gene matches: 6.

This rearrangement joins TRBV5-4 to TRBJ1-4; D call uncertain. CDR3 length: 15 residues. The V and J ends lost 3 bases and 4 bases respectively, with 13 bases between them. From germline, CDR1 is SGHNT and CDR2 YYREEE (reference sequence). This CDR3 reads CASSSTFGSNEKLFF. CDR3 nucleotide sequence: TGTGCCAGCAGCTCCACATTTGGTAGTAATGAAAAACTGTTTTTT.

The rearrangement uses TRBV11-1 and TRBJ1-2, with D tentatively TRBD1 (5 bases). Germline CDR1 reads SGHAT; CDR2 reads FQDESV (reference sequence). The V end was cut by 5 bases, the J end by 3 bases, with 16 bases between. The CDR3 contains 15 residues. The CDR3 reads CASSVGVRDHYGYTF. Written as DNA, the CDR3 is TGTGCCAGCAGCGTTGGGGTCAGGGATCACTATGGCTACACCTTC.

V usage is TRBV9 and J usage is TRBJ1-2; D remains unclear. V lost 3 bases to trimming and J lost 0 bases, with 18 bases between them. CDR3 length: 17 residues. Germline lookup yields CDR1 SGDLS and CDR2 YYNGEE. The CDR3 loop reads CASSEAGTANTNYGYTF. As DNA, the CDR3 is TGTGCCAGCAGCGAGGCCGGTACAGCCAATACTAACTATGGCTACACCTTC.

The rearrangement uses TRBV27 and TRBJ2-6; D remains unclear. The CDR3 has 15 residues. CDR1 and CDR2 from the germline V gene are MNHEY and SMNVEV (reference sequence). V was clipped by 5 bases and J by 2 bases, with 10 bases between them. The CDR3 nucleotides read TGTGCCAGCAGTCCTACACTTACTGGGGCCAACGTCCTGACTTTC. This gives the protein CASSPTLTGANVLTF.

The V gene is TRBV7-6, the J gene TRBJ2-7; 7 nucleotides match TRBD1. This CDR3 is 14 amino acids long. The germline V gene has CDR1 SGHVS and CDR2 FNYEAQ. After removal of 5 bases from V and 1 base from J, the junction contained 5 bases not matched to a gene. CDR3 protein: CASSDPTGSYEQYF. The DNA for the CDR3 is TGTGCCAGCAGCGACCCGACAGGGTCCTACGAGCAGTACTTC.

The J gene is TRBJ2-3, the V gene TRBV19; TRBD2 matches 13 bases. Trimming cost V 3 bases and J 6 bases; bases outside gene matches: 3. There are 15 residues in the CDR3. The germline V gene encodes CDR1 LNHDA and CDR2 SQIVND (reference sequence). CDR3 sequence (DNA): TGTGCCAGTAGTATCGGGACTAGCGGGGTGGATACGCAGTATTTT. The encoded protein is CASSIGTSGVDTQYF. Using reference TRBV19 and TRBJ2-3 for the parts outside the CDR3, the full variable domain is DGGITQSPKYLFRKEGQNVTLSCEQNLNHDAMYWYRQDPGQGLRLIYYSQIVNDFQKGDIAEGYSVSREKKESFPLTVTSAQKNPTAFYLCASSIGTSGVDTQYFGPGTRLTVL.

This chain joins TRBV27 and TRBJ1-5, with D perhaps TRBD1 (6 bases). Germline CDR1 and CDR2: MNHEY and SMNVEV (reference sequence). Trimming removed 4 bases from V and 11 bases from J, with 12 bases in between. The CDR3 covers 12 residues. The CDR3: CASSSQGRAQHF. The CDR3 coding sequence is TGTGCCAGCAGTTCCCAGGGGAGGGCCCAGCATTTT.

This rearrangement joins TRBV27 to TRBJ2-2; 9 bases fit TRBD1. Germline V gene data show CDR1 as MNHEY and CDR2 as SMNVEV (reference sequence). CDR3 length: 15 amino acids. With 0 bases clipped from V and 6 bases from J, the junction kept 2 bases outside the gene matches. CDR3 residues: CASSLSQGAPGELFF. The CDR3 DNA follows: TGTGCCAGCAGTTTATCACAGGGGGCTCCCGGGGAGCTGTTTTTT.

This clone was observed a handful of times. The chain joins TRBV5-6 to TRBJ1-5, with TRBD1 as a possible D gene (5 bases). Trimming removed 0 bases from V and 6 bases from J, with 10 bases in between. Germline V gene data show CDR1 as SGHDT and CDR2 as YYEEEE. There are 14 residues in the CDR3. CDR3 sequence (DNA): TGTGCCAGCAGCTTGGTAGGGGAGGTTCAGCCCCAGCATTTT. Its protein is CASSLVGEVQPQHF.

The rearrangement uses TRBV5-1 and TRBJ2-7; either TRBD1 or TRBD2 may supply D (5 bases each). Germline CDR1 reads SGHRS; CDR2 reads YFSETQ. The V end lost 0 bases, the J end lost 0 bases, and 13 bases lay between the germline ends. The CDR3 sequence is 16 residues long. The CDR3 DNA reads TGCGCCAGCAGCTTGGGGGGGACGGTTAGCTCCTACGAGCAGTACTTC. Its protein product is CASSLGGTVSSYEQYF. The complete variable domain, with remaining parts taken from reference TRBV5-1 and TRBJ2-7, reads KAGVTQTPRYLIKTRGQQVTLSCSPISGHRSVSWYQQTPGQGLQFLFEYFSETQRNKGNFPGRFSGRQFSNSRSEMNVSTLELGDSALYLCASSLGGTVSSYEQYFGPGTRLTVT.